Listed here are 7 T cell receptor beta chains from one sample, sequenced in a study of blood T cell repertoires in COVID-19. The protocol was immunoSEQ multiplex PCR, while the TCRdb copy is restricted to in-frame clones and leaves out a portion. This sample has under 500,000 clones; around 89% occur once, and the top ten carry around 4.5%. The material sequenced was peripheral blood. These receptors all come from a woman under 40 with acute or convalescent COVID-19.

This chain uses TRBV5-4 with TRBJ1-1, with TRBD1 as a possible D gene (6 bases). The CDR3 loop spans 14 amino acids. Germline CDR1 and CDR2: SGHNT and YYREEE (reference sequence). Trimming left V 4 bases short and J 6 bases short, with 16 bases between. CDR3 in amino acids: CASSAGTRAAEAFF. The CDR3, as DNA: TGTGCCAGCAGCGCAGGGACAAGAGCGGCTGAAGCTTTCTTT.

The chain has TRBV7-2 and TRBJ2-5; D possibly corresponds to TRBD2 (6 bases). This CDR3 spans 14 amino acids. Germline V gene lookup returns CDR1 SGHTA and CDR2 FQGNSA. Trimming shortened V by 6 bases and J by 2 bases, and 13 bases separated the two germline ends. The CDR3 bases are TGTGCCAGCAGGCTCGGCGGGGTTCAAGAGACCCAGTACTTC. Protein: CASRLGGVQETQYF.

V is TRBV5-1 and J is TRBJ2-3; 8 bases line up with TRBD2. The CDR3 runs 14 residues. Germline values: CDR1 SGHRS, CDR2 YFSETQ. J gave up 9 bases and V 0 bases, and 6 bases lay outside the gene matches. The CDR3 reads CASSLESSGETQYF. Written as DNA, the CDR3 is TGCGCCAGCAGCTTGGAGAGTAGCGGGGAAACGCAGTATTTT.

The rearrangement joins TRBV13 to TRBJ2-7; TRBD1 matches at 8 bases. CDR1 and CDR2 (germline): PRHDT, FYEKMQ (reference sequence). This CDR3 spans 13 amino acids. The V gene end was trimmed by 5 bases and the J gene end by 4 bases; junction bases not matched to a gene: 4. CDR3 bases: TGTGCCAGCAGCCCAGGACAGGGTTACGAGCAGTACTTC. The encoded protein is CASSPGQGYEQYF.

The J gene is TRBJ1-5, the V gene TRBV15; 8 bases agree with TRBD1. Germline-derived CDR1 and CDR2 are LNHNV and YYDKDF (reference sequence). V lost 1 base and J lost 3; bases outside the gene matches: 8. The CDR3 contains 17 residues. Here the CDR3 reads CATSRATQGAYNQPQHF. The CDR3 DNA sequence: TGTGCCACCAGCAGAGCTACCCAGGGGGCGTACAATCAGCCCCAGCATTTT.

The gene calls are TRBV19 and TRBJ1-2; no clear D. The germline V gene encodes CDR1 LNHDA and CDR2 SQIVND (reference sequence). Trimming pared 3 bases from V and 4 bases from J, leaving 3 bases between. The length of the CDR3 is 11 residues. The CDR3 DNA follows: TGTGCCAGTAGTATCGGCTATGGCTACACCTTC. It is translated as CASSIGYGYTF.

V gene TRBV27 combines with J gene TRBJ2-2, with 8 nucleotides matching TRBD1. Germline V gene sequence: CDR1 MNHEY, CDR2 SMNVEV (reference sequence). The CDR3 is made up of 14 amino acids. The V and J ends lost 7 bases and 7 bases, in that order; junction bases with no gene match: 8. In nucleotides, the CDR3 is TGTGCCAGCAAACGGACAGGGAGTGTCGGGGAGCTGTTTTTT. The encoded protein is CASKRTGSVGELFF.